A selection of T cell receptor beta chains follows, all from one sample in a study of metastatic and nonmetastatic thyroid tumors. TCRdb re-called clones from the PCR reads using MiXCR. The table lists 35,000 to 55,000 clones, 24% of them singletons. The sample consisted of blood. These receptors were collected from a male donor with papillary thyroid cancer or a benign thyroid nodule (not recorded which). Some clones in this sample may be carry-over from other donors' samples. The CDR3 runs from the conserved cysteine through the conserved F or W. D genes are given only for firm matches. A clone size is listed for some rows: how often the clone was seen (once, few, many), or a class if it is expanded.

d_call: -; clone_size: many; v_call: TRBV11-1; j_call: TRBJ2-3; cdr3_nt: TGTGCCAGCAGCCGAGGGGCGGGCACAGATACGCAGTATTTT; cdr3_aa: CASSRGAGTDTQYF
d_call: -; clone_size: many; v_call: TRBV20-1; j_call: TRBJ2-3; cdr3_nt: TGCAGTGCTAGAGCTGTGGCAGGGACGGATACGCAGTATTTT; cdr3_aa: CSARAVAGTDTQYF
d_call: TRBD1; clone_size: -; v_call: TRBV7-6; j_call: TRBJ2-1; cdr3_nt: TGTGCCAGCAGCCCCTCGCCGACAGGGCCTGGTGGTGAGCAGTTCTTC; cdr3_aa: CASSPSPTGPGGEQFF
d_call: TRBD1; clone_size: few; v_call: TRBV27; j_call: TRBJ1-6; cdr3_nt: TGTGCCAGCTCGGGACAGGGGTATTCACCCCTCCACTTT; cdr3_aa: CASSGQGYSPLHF
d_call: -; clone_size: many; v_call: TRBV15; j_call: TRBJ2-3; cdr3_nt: TGTGCCACCAGCAGAGGGTCCGCGCCAGATACGCAGTATTTT; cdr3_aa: CATSRGSAPDTQYF
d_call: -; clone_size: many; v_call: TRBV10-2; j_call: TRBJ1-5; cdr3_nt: TGCGCCAGCAGCGATGCCGGAACCAGCACTCAGCCCCAGCATTTT; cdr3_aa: CASSDAGTSTQPQHF
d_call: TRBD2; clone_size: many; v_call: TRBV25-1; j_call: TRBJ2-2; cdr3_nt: TGTGCCAGCAGTGAACCAGGGACTAGCGGAATTAACACCGGGGAGCTGTTTTTT; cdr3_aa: CASSEPGTSGINTGELFF
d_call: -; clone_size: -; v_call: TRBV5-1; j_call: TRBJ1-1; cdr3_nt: TGCGCCAGCAGCTCACCCGACGTGACAGGTAGGACTTCTGAAGCTTTCTTT; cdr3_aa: CASSSPDVTGRTSEAFF
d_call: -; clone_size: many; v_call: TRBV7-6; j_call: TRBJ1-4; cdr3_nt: TGTGCCAGCAGCCCCGGGTTTGCAACTAATGAAAAACTGTTTTTT; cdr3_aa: CASSPGFATNEKLFF
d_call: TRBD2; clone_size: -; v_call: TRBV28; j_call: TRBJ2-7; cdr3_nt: TGTGCCAGCAGACACACTAGCGGCTCCTACGAGCAGTACTTC; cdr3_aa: CASRHTSGSYEQYF
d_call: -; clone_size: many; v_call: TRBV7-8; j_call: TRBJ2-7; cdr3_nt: TGTGCCAGCAGCTTTCTTGCGACAGTTTCTTACTACGAGCAGTACTTC; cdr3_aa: CASSFLATVSYYEQYF
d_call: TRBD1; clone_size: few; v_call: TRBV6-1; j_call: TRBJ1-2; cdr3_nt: TGTGCCAGCAATGCCAGGGGGGTGAATGACTATGGCTACACCTTC; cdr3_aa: CASNARGVNDYGYTF
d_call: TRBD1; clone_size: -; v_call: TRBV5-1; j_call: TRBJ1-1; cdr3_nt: TGCGCCAGAAGGTTTAACGCAGGGGGTCCTGAAGCTCTCTTT; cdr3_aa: CARRFNAGGPEALF
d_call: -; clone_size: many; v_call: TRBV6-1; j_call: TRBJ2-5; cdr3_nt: TGTGCCACATGCCGGGACATCCAAGAGACCCAGTACTTC; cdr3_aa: CATCRDIQETQYF
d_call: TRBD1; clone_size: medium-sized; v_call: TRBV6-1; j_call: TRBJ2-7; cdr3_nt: TGTGCCAGCAGTCGGCAGGGGGATTACGAGCAGTACTTC; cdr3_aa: CASSRQGDYEQYF
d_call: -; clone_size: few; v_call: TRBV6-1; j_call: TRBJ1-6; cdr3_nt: TGTGCCAGCAGTGAAGTAATCAGAAGTAATTCACCCCTCCACTTT; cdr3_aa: CASSEVIRSNSPLHF
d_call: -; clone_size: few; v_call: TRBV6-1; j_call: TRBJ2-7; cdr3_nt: TGTGCCAGCAGCCCCCAAGGCGTGCACGAGCAGTACTTC; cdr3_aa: CASSPQGVHEQYF
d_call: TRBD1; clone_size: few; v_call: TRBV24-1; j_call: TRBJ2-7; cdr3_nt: TGTGCCACCAGTGATTCCCGGACAGGCCCCTACGAGCAGTACTTC; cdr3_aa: CATSDSRTGPYEQYF
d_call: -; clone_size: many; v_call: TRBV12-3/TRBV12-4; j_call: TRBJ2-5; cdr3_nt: TGTGCCAGCAGTTTAGAATATAAAGGGACCCAGTACTTC; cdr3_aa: CASSLEYKGTQYF
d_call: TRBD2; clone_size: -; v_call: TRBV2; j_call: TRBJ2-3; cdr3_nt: TGTGCCAGCAGTGAAGGGCTAGCGGCTAGCACAGATACGCAGTATTTT; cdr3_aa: CASSEGLAASTDTQYF
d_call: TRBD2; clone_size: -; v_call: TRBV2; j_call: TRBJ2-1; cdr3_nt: TGTGCCAGCAAGGGTAGCGGGAGGGATACCTACAATGAGCAGTTCTTC; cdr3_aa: CASKGSGRDTYNEQFF
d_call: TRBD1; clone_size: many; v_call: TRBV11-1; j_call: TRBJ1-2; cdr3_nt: TGTGCCAGCAGCTCGGACAGGGGCGCACCCAACTATGGCTACACCTTC; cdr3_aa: CASSSDRGAPNYGYTF
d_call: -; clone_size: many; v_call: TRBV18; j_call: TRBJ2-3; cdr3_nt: TGTGCCAGCTCATCGATCGGAGGGCCTGTGGATACGCAGTATTTT; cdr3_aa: CASSSIGGPVDTQYF
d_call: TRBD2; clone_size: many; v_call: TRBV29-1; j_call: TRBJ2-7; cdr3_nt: TGCAGCGTTCTTGGGGGTACTAGCGATCCATACGAGCAGTACTTC; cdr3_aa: CSVLGGTSDPYEQYF
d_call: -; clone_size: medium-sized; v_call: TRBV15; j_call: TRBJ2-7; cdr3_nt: TGTGCCACCAGCAGAGACAGTTCCTACGAGCAGTACTTC; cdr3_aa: CATSRDSSYEQYF
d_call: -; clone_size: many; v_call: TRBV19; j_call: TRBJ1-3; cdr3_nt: TGTGCCAGTAGTATAGCGGGGAGCTCTGGAAACACCATATATTTT; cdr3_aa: CASSIAGSSGNTIYF
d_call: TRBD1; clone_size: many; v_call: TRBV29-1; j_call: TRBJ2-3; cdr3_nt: TGCAGCGCTGGACAGGGTGGGACAGATACGCAGTATTTT; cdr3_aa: CSAGQGGTDTQYF
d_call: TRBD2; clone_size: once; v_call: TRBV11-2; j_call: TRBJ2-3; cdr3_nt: TGTGCCAGCAGCTTATATCGAGCGGGAGAACGCACAGATACGCAGTATTTT; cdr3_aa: CASSLYRAGERTDTQYF
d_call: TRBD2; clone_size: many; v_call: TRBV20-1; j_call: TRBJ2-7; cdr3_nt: TGCAGTGCTAGAGTAGGACTAGCGGGGGGTACGGACGAGCAGTACTTC; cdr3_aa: CSARVGLAGGTDEQYF
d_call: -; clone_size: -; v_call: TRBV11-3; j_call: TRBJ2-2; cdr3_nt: TGTGCCAGCAGCTCTCTCAGACTAGTAACTGGGGAGCTGTTTTTT; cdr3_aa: CASSSLRLVTGELFF
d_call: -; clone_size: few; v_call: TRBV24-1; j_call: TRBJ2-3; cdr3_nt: TGTGCCACCAGTGACCCTCGTACAGATACGCAGTATTTT; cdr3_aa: CATSDPRTDTQYF
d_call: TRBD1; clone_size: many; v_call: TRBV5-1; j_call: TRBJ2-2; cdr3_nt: TGCGCCAGCAGCCCGGGGACAGCCAACACCGGGGAGCTGTTTTTT; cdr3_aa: CASSPGTANTGELFF
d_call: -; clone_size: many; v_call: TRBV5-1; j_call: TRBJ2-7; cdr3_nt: TGCGCCAGCAGCCTGACAGGCTGGGGCGAGCAGTACTTC; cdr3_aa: CASSLTGWGEQYF
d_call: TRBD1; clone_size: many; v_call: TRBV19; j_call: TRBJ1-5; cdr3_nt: TGTGCCAGTAGTTCCGCGGGACAGGGTCTTAGCAATCAGCCCCAGCATTTT; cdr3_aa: CASSSAGQGLSNQPQHF
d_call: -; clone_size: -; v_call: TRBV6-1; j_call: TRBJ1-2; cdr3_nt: TGTACCAGTTGGTCAGTGTACTTC; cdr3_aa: CTSWSVYF
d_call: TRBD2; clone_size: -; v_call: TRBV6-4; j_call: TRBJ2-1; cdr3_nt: TGTGCCAGCAGTGGCTTTTCCGGGGGGAATTACAATGAGCAGTTCTTC; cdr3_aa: CASSGFSGGNYNEQFF
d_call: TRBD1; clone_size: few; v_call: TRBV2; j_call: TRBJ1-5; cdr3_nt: TGTGCCACCGGACAGGGGGCAGATCAGCCCCAGCATTTT; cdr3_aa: CATGQGADQPQHF
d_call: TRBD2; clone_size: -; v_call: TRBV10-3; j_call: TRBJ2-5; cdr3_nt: TGTGCCATCAGTGCGGGGGGTGAAGAGACCCAGTACTTC; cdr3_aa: CAISAGGEETQYF
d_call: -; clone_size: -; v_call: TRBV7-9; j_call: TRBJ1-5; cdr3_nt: TGTGCCAGCAGCTCCTACAGGGATCAGCCCCAGCATTTT; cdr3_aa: CASSSYRDQPQHF
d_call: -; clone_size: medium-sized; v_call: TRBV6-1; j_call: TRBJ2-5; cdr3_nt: TGTGCCAGCATCACTGCGATGGACCAAGAGACCCAGTACTTC; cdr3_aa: CASITAMDQETQYF
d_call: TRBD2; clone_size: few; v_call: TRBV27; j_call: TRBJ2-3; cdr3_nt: TGTGCCAGCAGTCCCCTTCAGGGACTAGCGGGAGGTTCAGATACGCAGTATTTT; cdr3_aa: CASSPLQGLAGGSDTQYF
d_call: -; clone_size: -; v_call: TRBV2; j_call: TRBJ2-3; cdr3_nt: TGTGCCAGCACTAAAGGACAGGGGGGCCTAGCGGGAGGCGAGATAGATACGCAGTATTTT; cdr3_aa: CASTKGQGGLAGGEIDTQYF
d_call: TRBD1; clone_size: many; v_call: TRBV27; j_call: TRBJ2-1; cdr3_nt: TGTGCCAGCTGTCTTGACAGGGCCTCCTACAATGAGCAGTTCTTC; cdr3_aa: CASCLDRASYNEQFF
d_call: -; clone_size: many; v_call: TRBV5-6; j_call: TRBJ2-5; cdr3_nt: TGTGCCAGCAACGGACGGACATTCCAAGAGACCCAGTACTTC; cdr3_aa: CASNGRTFQETQYF
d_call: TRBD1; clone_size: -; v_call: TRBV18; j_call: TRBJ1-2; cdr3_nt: TGTGCCAGCTCACAAGGACAGGGCGACGGCTACACCTTC; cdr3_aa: CASSQGQGDGYTF
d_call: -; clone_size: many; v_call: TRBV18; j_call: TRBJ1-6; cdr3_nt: TGTGCCAGCTCACCACCGGCAGGCGGGAATTCACCCCTCCACTTT; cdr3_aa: CASSPPAGGNSPLHF
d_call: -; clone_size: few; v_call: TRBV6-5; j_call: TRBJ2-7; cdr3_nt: TGTGCCAGCAGTTACTCCCTCGACAGTGGCTATGAGCAGTACTTC; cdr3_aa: CASSYSLDSGYEQYF
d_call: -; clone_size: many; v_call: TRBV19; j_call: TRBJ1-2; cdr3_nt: TGTGCCAGTAAAGGAACTAAAGGTTTGATCGTTGATGGCTACACCTTC; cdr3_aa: CASKGTKGLIVDGYTF
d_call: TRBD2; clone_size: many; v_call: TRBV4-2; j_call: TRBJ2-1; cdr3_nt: TGTGCCAGCAGCCCAGGAAGTTTCGGCGGGAGCAATGAGCAGTTCTTC; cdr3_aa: CASSPGSFGGSNEQFF
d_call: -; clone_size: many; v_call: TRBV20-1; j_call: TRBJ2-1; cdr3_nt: TGCAGTGCTAGAGATCCTCCTCTGGGCTCCTACAATGAGCAGTTCTTC; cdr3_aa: CSARDPPLGSYNEQFF
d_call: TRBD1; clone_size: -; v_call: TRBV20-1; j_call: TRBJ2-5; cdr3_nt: TGCAGTGCTCGAAGCGGACAGGGGTTAGCAGAGACCCAGTACTTC; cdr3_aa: CSARSGQGLAETQYF
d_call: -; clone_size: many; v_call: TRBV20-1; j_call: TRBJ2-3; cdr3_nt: TGCAGTGCTAGTACAACGGGTCTCTTTTTTCTTCTAGATACGCAGTATTTT; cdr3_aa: CSASTTGLFFLLDTQYF
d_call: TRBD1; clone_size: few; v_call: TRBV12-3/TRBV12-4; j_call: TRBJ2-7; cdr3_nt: TGTGCCAGCAGCCCAACCCGGGACAGGGAGAAGTACTTC; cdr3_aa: CASSPTRDREKYF
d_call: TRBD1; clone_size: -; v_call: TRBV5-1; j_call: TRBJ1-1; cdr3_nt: TGCGCCAGCAGCGCATTACAGGGGAGGAACACTGAAGCTTTCTTT; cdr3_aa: CASSALQGRNTEAFF
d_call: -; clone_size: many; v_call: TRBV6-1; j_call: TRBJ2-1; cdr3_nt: TGTGCCAGCAGTGGCTTTGGGGACTACAATGAGCAGTTCTTC; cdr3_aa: CASSGFGDYNEQFF
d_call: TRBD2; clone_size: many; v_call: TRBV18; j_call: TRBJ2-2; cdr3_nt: TGTGCCAGCTCAGAACTAGCGGGAGAGGCCGGGGAGCTGTTTTTT; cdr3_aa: CASSELAGEAGELFF
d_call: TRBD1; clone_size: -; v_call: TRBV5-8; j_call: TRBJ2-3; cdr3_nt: TGTGCCAGCAGACTGACAGGGAGTACAGATACGCAGTATTTT; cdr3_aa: CASRLTGSTDTQYF
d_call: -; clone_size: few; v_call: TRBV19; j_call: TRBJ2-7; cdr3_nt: TGTGCCAGTAGTATACGAGTAACCTACGAGCAGTACTTC; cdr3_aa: CASSIRVTYEQYF
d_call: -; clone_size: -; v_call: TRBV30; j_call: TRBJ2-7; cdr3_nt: TGTGCCTGGAGTGTGTTCGCCCTGGGGAGCTCCTACGAGCAGTACTTC; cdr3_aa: CAWSVFALGSSYEQYF
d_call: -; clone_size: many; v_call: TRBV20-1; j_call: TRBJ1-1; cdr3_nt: TGCAGTGCTAGATGGGGCACCATGAACACTGAAGCTTTCTTT; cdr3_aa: CSARWGTMNTEAFF